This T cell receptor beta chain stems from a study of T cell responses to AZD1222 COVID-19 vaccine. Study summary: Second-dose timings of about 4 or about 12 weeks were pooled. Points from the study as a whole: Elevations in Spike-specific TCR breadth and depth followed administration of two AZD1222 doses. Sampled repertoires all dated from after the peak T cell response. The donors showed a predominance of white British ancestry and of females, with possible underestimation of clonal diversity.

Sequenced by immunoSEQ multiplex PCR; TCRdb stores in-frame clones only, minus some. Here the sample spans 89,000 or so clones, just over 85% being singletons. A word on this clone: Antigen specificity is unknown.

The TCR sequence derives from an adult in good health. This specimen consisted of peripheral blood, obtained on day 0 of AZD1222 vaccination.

In nucleotides, the CDR3 is TGTGCCAGCCTCCTCTACGAGCAGTACTTC. Translating gives CASLLYEQYF. The chain employs TRBV4-2 and TRBJ2-7; the D is unclear. V lost 8 bases to trimming and J lost 3 bases, with 5 bases between them. CDR3 size: 10 residues. Germline lookup yields CDR1 LGHNA and CDR2 YNFKEQ.